Listed here are 19 T cell receptor beta chains from one sample, sequenced in a study of T cell responses to AZD1222 COVID-19 vaccine. Sequencing was performed with immunoSEQ multiplex PCR; in TCRdb, only in-frame clones are kept and a portion is missing. The profile covers some 120,000 clones, with roughly 80% appearing a single time and roughly 9.5% taken by the ten largest. The specimen was peripheral blood, collected on day 0 of AZD1222 vaccination. Source of these receptors: an adult in good health.

This rearrangement joins TRBV24-1 to TRBJ2-5; either TRBD1 or TRBD2 may supply D (5 bases each). Germline V gene lookup returns CDR1 KGHDR and CDR2 SFDVKD. CDR3 size: 14 residues. The germline V and J ends were trimmed by 4 bases and 5 bases, with 13 bases remaining between them. The CDR3 loop reads CATSEGVRGETQYF. The CDR3, as DNA: TGTGCCACCAGTGAGGGGGTCCGCGGGGAGACCCAGTACTTC.

A few counts support this clone. The chain combines TRBV28 with TRBJ2-3; 8 bases are a match to TRBD2. With 6 bases clipped from V and 0 bases from J, the junction kept 8 bases outside the gene matches. The CDR3 runs to 16 residues. Germline CDR1 MDHEN, CDR2 SYDVKM. This CDR3 reads CASSLTSVTSTDTQYF. CDR3 DNA sequence: TGTGCCAGCAGCCTGACTAGCGTTACTAGCACAGATACGCAGTATTTT. The full variable domain, with the rest looked up from reference TRBV28 and TRBJ2-3, is DVKVTQSSRYLVKRTGEKVFLECVQDMDHENMFWYRQDPGLGLRLIYFSYDVKMKEKGDIPEGYSVSREKKERFSLILESASTNQTSMYLCASSLTSVTSTDTQYFGPGTRLTVL.

This chain connects TRBV19 to TRBJ1-5; the match to TRBD1 covers 8 bases. In germline, CDR1 is LNHDA, CDR2 SQIVND (reference sequence). Unmatched junction bases numbered 14, after V lost 3 bases and J lost 4 bases. The CDR3 sequence is 18 residues long. The CDR3 bases are TGTGCCAGTAGTATTTTTTCGAGCTTCGGACAGGGTAATCAGCCCCAGCATTTT. It specifies CASSIFSSFGQGNQPQHF.

The chain uses TRBV9 and TRBJ2-7; TRBD1 matches at 9 bases. Looked up from germline, CDR1 is SGDLS and CDR2 is YYNGEE. J gave up 5 bases and V 4 bases, and 13 bases lay outside the gene matches. CDR3 size: 16 residues. In DNA, the CDR3 is TGTGCCAGCAGCCCAGGCCTGGGACAGGGAATGGACGAGCAGTACTTC. The encoded protein is CASSPGLGQGMDEQYF.

This sequence joins TRBV30 and TRBJ2-3; no definite D call. The length of the CDR3 is 13 residues. Germline V CDR1 and CDR2: GTSNPN, SVGIG (reference sequence). V was pared by 2 bases and J by 0 bases, with 6 bases between. The CDR3 protein is CAWSLGSTDTQYF. CDR3 coding DNA: TGTGCCTGGAGTCTCGGCAGCACAGATACGCAGTATTTT.

The chain links TRBV28 to TRBJ2-3, with 7 bases matching TRBD2. The ends lost 2 bases at V and 2 bases at J; junction bases unmatched: 7. CDR3 length: 16 residues. Germline V CDR1 and CDR2: MDHEN, SYDVKM. The CDR3 reads CASSLAASGATDTQYF. CDR3 coding DNA: TGTGCCAGCAGTTTAGCGGCCAGCGGGGCCACAGATACGCAGTATTTT.

J is TRBJ1-1 and V is TRBV11-3; D gene unclear. Germline CDR1 is SGHNT and CDR2 is YENEEA. V lost 1 base, J lost 4 bases, and 7 bases lay in between. The CDR3 runs 13 residues. The CDR3 nucleotides are TGTGCCAGCAGCTTAGGTCAAGGCACTGAAGCTTTCTTT. Translation: CASSLGQGTEAFF.

The V call is TRBV19, the J call TRBJ2-6; D is possibly TRBD1 or TRBD2 (6 bases each). The CDR3 covers 18 residues. Germline V CDR1 and CDR2: LNHDA, SQIVND (reference sequence). Between the trimmed V and J ends, which lost 2 bases and 0 bases, there was a span of 14 bases. CDR3 bases: TGTGCCAGTAGTATACGAGGAGGGGGTTACTCTGGGGCCAACGTCCTGACTTTC. Translated: CASSIRGGGYSGANVLTF.

This chain joins TRBV7-9 and TRBJ1-3; TRBD1 matches 11 bases. This CDR3 has 16 amino acids. V shed 1 base, J shed 8 bases, and the junction held 7 bases outside the gene matches. The V gene's germline CDR1 is SEHNR and CDR2 FQNEAQ (reference sequence). CDR3 residues: CASSLGYGTGGYTIYF. The CDR3 DNA sequence: TGTGCCAGCAGCTTAGGCTACGGGACAGGGGGATACACCATATATTTT. Filled out from reference TRBV7-9 and TRBJ1-3, the complete variable domain reads DTGVSQNPRHKITKRGQNVTFRCDPISEHNRLYWYRQTLGQGPEFLTYFQNEAQLEKSRLLSDRFSAERPKGSFSTLEIQRTEQGDSAMYLCASSLGYGTGGYTIYFGEGSWLTVV.

The CDR3 protein is CASSFVVGQAEAFF. In DNA, the CDR3 is TGTGCCAGCAGCTTTGTAGTAGGACAGGCTGAAGCTTTCTTT. This chain links TRBV7-2 with TRBJ1-1, with 7 bases that match TRBD1. The CDR3 has 14 amino acids. The J segment lost 6 bases and the V segment lost 3 bases, leaving 7 bases of the junction unmatched. Germline lookup yields CDR1 SGHTA and CDR2 FQGNSA.

V is TRBV4-2 and J is TRBJ1-6, with D maybe TRBD1 (5 bases). The CDR3 length is 15 residues. Between the trimmed V and J ends, which lost 0 bases and 8 bases, there was a span of 11 bases. Germline V lookup: CDR1 LGHNA, CDR2 YNFKEQ. This CDR3 is CASSQDSGRDSPLHF. For the CDR3, the DNA is TGTGCCAGCAGCCAAGATTCGGGCAGGGATTCACCCCTCCACTTT.

The V and J genes are TRBV7-8 and TRBJ2-1; 8 bases align to TRBD2. The CDR3 extends over 14 amino acids. The trim removed 0 bases at V and 10 bases at J, leaving 5 bases unmatched. The germline CDR1 and CDR2 sequences are SGHVS and FQNEAQ. DNA for the CDR3: TGTGCCAGCAGCTTAGCGCGTAGCGGGATAGAGCAGTTCTTC. Amino acid sequence: CASSLARSGIEQFF.

V is TRBV28 and J is TRBJ2-2; possibly TRBD2 for D (5 bases). The CDR3 runs 14 residues. The V end was cut by 2 bases, the J end by 5 bases, with 9 bases between. Germline CDR1 is MDHEN and CDR2 is SYDVKM. The CDR3 sequence: CASSLGGQTGELFF. CDR3 bases: TGTGCCAGCAGTTTAGGAGGTCAGACCGGGGAGCTGTTTTTT.

V is TRBV28 and J is TRBJ1-1; D might be TRBD1 (5 bases). CDR3 size: 15 residues. CDR1 and CDR2 (germline): MDHEN, SYDVKM. With 3 bases removed from V and 2 bases from J, the gap between germline ends came to 13 bases. The CDR3 loop is CASSFAGTRNTEAFF. CDR3 DNA: TGTGCCAGCAGTTTTGCGGGGACCAGAAACACTGAAGCTTTCTTT.

This clone was seen a single time. V gene TRBV5-1 combines with J gene TRBJ1-5, with 8 bases identical to TRBD1. The CDR3 is 15 amino acids. Germline V gene lookup returns CDR1 SGHRS and CDR2 YFSETQ. The J segment lost 4 bases and the V segment lost 1 base, leaving 4 bases of the junction unmatched. The CDR3 bases are TGCGCCAGCAGCTTGTCGGGACAGGATAATCAGCCCCAGCATTTT. It is translated as CASSLSGQDNQPQHF.

J is TRBJ2-1 and V is TRBV29-1, with unresolved D. Germline CDR1 and CDR2: SQVTM and ANQGSEA. The CDR3 has 15 residues. The V and J ends lost 2 bases and 0 bases respectively, with 11 bases between them. The chain's CDR3 is CSVERVVSSYNEQFF. CDR3 sequence (DNA): TGCAGCGTTGAACGGGTAGTTAGCTCCTACAATGAGCAGTTCTTC.

This clone was observed a single time. Distinct nucleotide sequences in the sample also encode this CDR3. The chain recombines TRBV25-1 with TRBJ1-1; the match to TRBD1 covers 8 bases. This CDR3 spans 13 amino acids. V lost 6 bases and J lost 1; bases outside the gene matches: 1. CDR1 is MGHDK and CDR2 is SYGVNS in the germline V gene. CDR3 sequence: CASSGQGNTEAFF. The CDR3 nucleotides read TGTGCCAGCAGCGGACAGGGGAACACTGAAGCTTTCTTT.

The chain links TRBV5-1 to TRBJ2-3; the D is unclear. Per the germline V gene, CDR1 is SGHRS and CDR2 is YFSETQ. This CDR3 region has 14 residues. V was clipped by 3 bases and J by 0 bases, with 8 bases between them. The DNA of the CDR3 is TGCGCCAGCAGCTCCCGACCGAGCACAGATACGCAGTATTTT. Its translation: CASSSRPSTDTQYF.

Comments on this clone: Other DNA variants within this sample encode the same CDR3. V and J are TRBV7-2 and TRBJ1-5; D gene uncertain. The V end was cut by 4 bases, the J end by 4 bases, with 8 bases between. The germline gives CDR1 SGHTA, CDR2 FQGNSA. The CDR3 extends over 13 amino acids. Here the CDR3 reads CASSSGGNQPQHF. Here the CDR3 DNA reads TGTGCCAGCAGCTCGGGCGGGAATCAGCCCCAGCATTTT.